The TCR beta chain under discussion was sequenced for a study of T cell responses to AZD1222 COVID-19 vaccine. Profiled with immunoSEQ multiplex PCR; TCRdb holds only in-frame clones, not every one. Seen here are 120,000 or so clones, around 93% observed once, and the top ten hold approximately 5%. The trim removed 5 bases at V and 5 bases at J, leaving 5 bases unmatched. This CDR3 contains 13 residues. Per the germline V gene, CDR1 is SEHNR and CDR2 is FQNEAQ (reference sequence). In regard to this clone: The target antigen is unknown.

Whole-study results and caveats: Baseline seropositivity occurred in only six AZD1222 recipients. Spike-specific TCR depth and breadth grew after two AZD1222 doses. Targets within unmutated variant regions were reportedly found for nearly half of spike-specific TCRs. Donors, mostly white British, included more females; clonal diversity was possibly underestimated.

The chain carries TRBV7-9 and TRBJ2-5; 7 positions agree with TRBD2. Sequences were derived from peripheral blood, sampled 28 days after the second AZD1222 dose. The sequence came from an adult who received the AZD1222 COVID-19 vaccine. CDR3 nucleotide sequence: TGTGCCAGCAGCATGAGCGGGGAGGAGACCCAGTACTTC. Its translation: CASSMSGEETQYF.